Included here is one T cell receptor (beta chain) sequence, with context. Its antigen is currently unknown. This sample was taken from a study of human T cells and chemical hapten exposure. The time point is: pre-sensitization, week 0. The sample's treatment: therapeutic diphenylcyclopropenone sensitization with weekly scalp DPC. General study points: Healthy people's immune response may differ from that of the donors, who had alopecia. Among TCRs, those above 1 in 1000 frequency were unaffected by DPC sensitization.

Each cDNA molecule in the library carried unique molecular identifiers. Per the original data handling: Between about 23,224 and 700,000 TCRs appeared in each sample, and the median stood at about 100,000. In TCRdb, the RACE reads were re-called with MiXCR into one record per CDR3 protein. TCRdb assigned the V and J calls; the authors' analysis was not used. The sample comprises tens of thousands of distinct CDR3 sequences, around 15% of which are singletons, and roughly 4.8% rests with the top ten. Losses at the gene ends were 3 bases for V and 5 bases for J; bases not matched to a gene: 6. Germline assignment: CDR1 SQVTM and CDR2 ANQGSEA. CDR3 length: 13 amino acids.

Sequenced material: whole blood, taken in connection with sensitization to the hapten diphenylcyclopropenone (DPC). The clonotype comes from a woman aged 45 to 65 with alopecia areata. Some clones in this sample may be carry-over from other donors' samples. The J gene is TRBJ1-2, the V gene TRBV29-1, with 7 bases aligning to TRBD1. The CDR3: CSVERSQGYGYTF. As DNA, the CDR3 is TGCAGCGTTGAGAGGTCACAGGGGTATGGCTACACCTTC.